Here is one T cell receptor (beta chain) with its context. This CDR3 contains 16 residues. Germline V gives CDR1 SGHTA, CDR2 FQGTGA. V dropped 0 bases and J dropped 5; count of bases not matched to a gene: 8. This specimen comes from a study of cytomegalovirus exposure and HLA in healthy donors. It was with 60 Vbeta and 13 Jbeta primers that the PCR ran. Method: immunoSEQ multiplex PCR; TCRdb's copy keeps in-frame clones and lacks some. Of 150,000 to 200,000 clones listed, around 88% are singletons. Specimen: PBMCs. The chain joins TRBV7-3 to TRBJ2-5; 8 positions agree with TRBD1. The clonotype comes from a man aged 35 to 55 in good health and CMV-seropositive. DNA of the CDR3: TGTGCCAGCAGCTTAACGGCAGGGGGCATAGGGGAGACCCAGTACTTC. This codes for CASSLTAGGIGETQYF. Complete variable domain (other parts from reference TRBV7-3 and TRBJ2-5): GAGVSQTPSNKVTEKGKYVELRCDPISGHTALYWYRQSLGQGPEFLIYFQGTGAADDSGLPNDRFFAVRPEGSVSTLKIQRTERGDSAVYLCASSLTAGGIGETQYFGPGTRLLVL.